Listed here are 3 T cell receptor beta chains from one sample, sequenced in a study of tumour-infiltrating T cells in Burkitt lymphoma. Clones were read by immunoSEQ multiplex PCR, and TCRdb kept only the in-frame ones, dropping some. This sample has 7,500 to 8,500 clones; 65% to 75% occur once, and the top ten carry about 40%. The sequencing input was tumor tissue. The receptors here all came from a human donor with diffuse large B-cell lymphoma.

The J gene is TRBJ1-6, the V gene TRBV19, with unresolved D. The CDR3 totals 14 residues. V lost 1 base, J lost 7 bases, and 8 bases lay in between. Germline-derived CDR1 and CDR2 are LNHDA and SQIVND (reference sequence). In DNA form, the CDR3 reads TGTGCCAGTAGTATAGCGGTTGGGAATTCACCCCTCCACTTT. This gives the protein CASSIAVGNSPLHF.

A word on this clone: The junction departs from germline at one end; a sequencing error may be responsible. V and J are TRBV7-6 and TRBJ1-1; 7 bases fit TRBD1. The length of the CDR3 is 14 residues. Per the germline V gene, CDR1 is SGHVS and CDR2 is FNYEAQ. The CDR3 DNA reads TGTGTCAGCAGCAAAAGGACAGGAAACACTGAAGCTTTCTTT. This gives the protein CVSSKRTGNTEAFF.

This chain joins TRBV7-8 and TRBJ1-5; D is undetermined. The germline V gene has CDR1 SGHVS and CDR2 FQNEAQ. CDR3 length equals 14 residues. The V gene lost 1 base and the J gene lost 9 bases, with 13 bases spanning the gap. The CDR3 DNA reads TGTGCCAGCAGCTTAGAGCGGGGATCAAGGCCCCAGCATTTT. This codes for CASSLERGSRPQHF.